These 23 T cell receptor beta chains came from one sample sequenced in a study of blood T cell repertoires in COVID-19. Produced via immunoSEQ multiplex PCR; TCRdb's table is partial and in-frame only. The table includes about 250,000 clones, 83% detected once. The sequenced sample was peripheral blood. The receptor source for this set is a human donor in a cohort sampled during active COVID-19.

V usage is TRBV10-3 and J usage is TRBJ1-3; 8 nucleotides align to TRBD1. V was clipped by 3 bases and J by 7 bases; unmatched bases: 5. This CDR3 region has 14 residues. The V gene's germline CDR1 is ENHRY and CDR2 SYGVKD. For the CDR3, the DNA is TGTGCCATCAGTGATGACAGGGGAGGCAACACCATATATTTT. It encodes CAISDDRGGNTIYF.

V and J are TRBV5-1 and TRBJ1-1, with D possibly being TRBD1 (5 bases). Germline CDR1 is SGHRS and CDR2 is YFSETQ. Between the trimmed V and J ends, which lost 7 bases and 10 bases, there was a span of 23 bases. This CDR3 has 14 residues. In DNA form, the CDR3 reads TGCGCCAGCGGGGCCGGGGGAACTATTCGAGGAGCTTTCTTT. Translation: CASGAGGTIRGAFF.

This clone was seen a few times. V gene TRBV11-2 combines with J gene TRBJ2-7, with TRBD2 as a possible D gene (5 bases). V lost 7 bases and J lost 6, with 16 bases in between. The germline V gene encodes CDR1 SGHAT and CDR2 FQNNGV. The CDR3 spans 13 residues. CDR3 sequence reads: CASTSPAAGEQYF. CDR3 bases: TGTGCCAGCACCTCTCCAGCGGCAGGCGAGCAGTACTTC. Drawing the rest from reference TRBV11-2 and TRBJ2-7, the complete variable domain is EAGVAQSPRYKIIEKRQSVAFWCNPISGHATLYWYQQILGQGPKLLIQFQNNGVVDDSQLPKDRFSAERLKGVDSTLKIQPAKLEDSAVYLCASTSPAAGEQYFGPGTRLTVT.

The chain uses TRBV28 and TRBJ1-4; 7 bases align to TRBD1. The CDR3 contains 14 residues. CDR1 and CDR2 from the germline V gene are MDHEN and SYDVKM. J was trimmed by 6 bases and V by 4 bases; bases with no gene match: 5. CDR3 sequence: CASSSGTVHEKLFF. CDR3 nucleotide sequence: TGTGCCAGCAGTTCCGGGACAGTACATGAAAAACTGTTTTTT.

The J gene is TRBJ2-1, the V gene TRBV4-2, with 13 bases fitting TRBD2. This CDR3 region has 17 residues. Germline V gives CDR1 LGHNA, CDR2 YNFKEQ. J was trimmed by 9 bases and V by 1 base; bases with no gene match: 9. CDR3 DNA sequence: TGTGCCAGCAGCCAAGGTTCACTAGCGGGGGGGCCGGTTGAGCAGTTCTTC. Protein sequence: CASSQGSLAGGPVEQFF.

The V and J genes are TRBV7-9 and TRBJ1-4; D gene ambiguous. CDR1 is SEHNR, CDR2 FQNEAQ, per germline (reference sequence). Trimming pared 3 bases from V and 4 bases from J, leaving 12 bases between. This CDR3 is 15 amino acids long. CDR3 nucleotide sequence: TGTGCCAGCAGCTTTGAGATGCTATATAATGAAAAACTGTTTTTT. The encoded protein is CASSFEMLYNEKLFF.

For the CDR3, the DNA is TGTGCCAGCAGTTTTCGGCCGACTAGCGGGAGTTGGGTCAATGAGCAGTTCTTC. Its protein is CASSFRPTSGSWVNEQFF. The rearrangement uses TRBV28 and TRBJ2-1; 12 nucleotides line up with TRBD2. The CDR3 covers 18 residues. Germline V gene lookup returns CDR1 MDHEN and CDR2 SYDVKM. With V trimmed by 3 bases and J by 6 bases, 12 bases remained unmatched.

In its sample, this clone was seen once. The J gene is TRBJ1-5, the V gene TRBV19; D unclear. Germline CDR1 is LNHDA and CDR2 is SQIVND (reference sequence). The ends were cut back, 2 bases at V and 1 base at J, with 6 bases in the middle. The CDR3 contains 14 residues. CDR3 residues: CASSIFRSNQPQHF. The CDR3 DNA follows: TGTGCCAGTAGTATATTCCGGAGCAATCAGCCCCAGCATTTT.

The chain has TRBV9 and TRBJ1-1; D uncertain. Between the trimmed V and J ends, which lost 0 bases and 0 bases, there was a span of 9 bases. CDR1 and CDR2 from the germline V gene are SGDLS and YYNGEE. This CDR3 has 15 residues. The CDR3 spells CASSVGGNLNTEAFF. Written as DNA, the CDR3 is TGTGCCAGCAGCGTAGGAGGGAACCTGAACACTGAAGCTTTCTTT.

The V gene is TRBV10-3, the J gene TRBJ2-7, with no clear D. CDR1 and CDR2 from the germline V gene are ENHRY and SYGVKD. The V and J ends lost 6 bases and 3 bases respectively, with 15 bases between them. The length of the CDR3 is 14 residues. The CDR3 DNA is TGTGCCATCAGATCCGGAGCCGCCCGCTACGAGCAGTACTTC. Amino acid sequence: CAIRSGAARYEQYF.

The chain carries TRBV30 and TRBJ2-3, with D tentatively TRBD1 (5 bases). CDR3 length: 16 amino acids. V lost 4 bases and J 2 bases, leaving 19 bases between the germline ends. Germline loops: CDR1 GTSNPN, CDR2 SVGIG (reference sequence). The CDR3 coding sequence is TGTGCCTGGAACCGAGGTCAGGGTGAATCCACAGATACGCAGTATTTT. Translated, it gives CAWNRGQGESTDTQYF. Together with reference TRBV30 and TRBJ2-3, the CDR3 gives the full variable domain: SQTIHQWPATLVQPVGSPLSLECTVEGTSNPNLYWYRQAAGRGLQLLFYSVGIGQISSEVPQNLSASRPQDRQFILSSKKLLLSDSGFYLCAWNRGQGESTDTQYFGPGTRLTVL.

In DNA, the CDR3 is TGTGCCAGCATCCCGGGGGGGGAGGGCCGGAATGAGCAGTTCTTC. Its protein is CASIPGGEGRNEQFF. The gene calls are TRBV28 and TRBJ2-1; 8 nucleotides agree with TRBD2. The CDR3 has 15 amino acids. Losses at the gene ends were 7 bases for V and 7 bases for J; bases not matched to a gene: 12. From germline, CDR1 is MDHEN and CDR2 SYDVKM.

In its sample, this clone was seen once. This chain links TRBV6-5 with TRBJ1-3; D might be TRBD1 (6 bases). With 2 bases removed from V and 5 bases from J, the gap between germline ends came to 10 bases. CDR3 size: 14 residues. The germline V gene has CDR1 MNHEY and CDR2 SVGAGI. The CDR3 coding sequence is TGTGCCAGCAGTTACCTGGACAGCCGAAACACCATATATTTT. Translation: CASSYLDSRNTIYF.

This chain connects TRBV6-6 to TRBJ1-1; no clear D gene. Germline CDR1 is MNHNY and CDR2 is SVGAGI (reference sequence). There are 13 residues in the CDR3. Deletions cut 7 bases from V and 1 base from J, with 10 bases between. CDR3 region: CASTVQANTEAFF. Here the CDR3 DNA reads TGTGCCAGCACGGTTCAGGCGAACACTGAAGCTTTCTTT.

This clone ranks as medium-sized. The same CDR3 is also encoded by other DNA sequences in this sample. The chain couples TRBV20-1 to TRBJ2-5; D remains unclear. Germline V gene sequence: CDR1 DFQATT, CDR2 SNEGSKA (reference sequence). The CDR3 length is 11 residues. Trimming took 3 bases from V and 2 from J, leaving 4 bases between them. In nucleotides, the CDR3 is TGCAGTGCTAGGAGACAAGAGACCCAGTACTTC. Translating it yields CSARRQETQYF.

The rearrangement uses TRBV4-1 and TRBJ2-3; tentatively, D is TRBD1 (5 bases). Trimming removed 2 bases at V and 0 bases at J, with 9 bases between. In germline, CDR1 is MGHRA, CDR2 YSYEKL. This CDR3 comprises 15 residues. CDR3 nucleotide sequence: TGCGCCAGCAGCCAACTGACAGCTAGCACAGATACGCAGTATTTT. This translates into CASSQLTASTDTQYF.

The rearrangement uses TRBV6-1 and TRBJ2-7, with 8 bases fitting TRBD2. Germline V CDR1 and CDR2: MNHNS, SASEGT. There are 16 residues in the CDR3. The V gene end was trimmed by 0 bases and the J gene end by 0 bases; junction bases not matched to a gene: 4. The CDR3 sequence: CASSEALSGSSYEQYF. The DNA for the CDR3 is TGTGCCAGCAGTGAAGCCCTCAGCGGGAGCTCCTACGAGCAGTACTTC.

This chain links TRBV27 with TRBJ2-7; maybe TRBD2 (5 bases). CDR3 length: 15 amino acids. Germline values: CDR1 MNHEY, CDR2 SMNVEV (reference sequence). V was cut by 3 bases and J by 3 bases, with 15 bases left in between. CDR3 DNA sequence: TGTGCCAGCAGTTTCACCCGGGGTGGGTTCTACGAGCAGTACTTC. Translating it yields CASSFTRGGFYEQYF.

The chain recombines TRBV10-1 with TRBJ2-1; D might be TRBD2 (5 bases). The CDR3 runs 16 residues. Trimming took 3 bases from V and 2 from J, leaving 14 bases between them. Germline CDR1 WNHNN, CDR2 SYGVQD (reference sequence). CDR3 region: CASSDLGAVAYNEQFF. The CDR3 DNA reads as TGCGCCAGCAGTGATCTAGGAGCGGTGGCCTACAATGAGCAGTTCTTC.

The rearrangement joins TRBV11-2 to TRBJ2-2, with a possible D match to TRBD2 (6 bases). Trimming took 5 bases from V and 3 from J, leaving 10 bases between them. Per the germline V gene, CDR1 is SGHAT and CDR2 is FQNNGV. CDR3 size: 14 residues. CDR3 residues: CASSPRRDTGELFF. The CDR3 nucleotides read TGTGCCAGCAGCCCCCGGAGGGACACCGGGGAGCTGTTTTTT.

The genes are TRBV5-5 and TRBJ1-1; no firm D call. Trimming removed 0 bases at V and 4 bases at J, with 10 bases between. The CDR3 runs to 14 residues. Germline V gene sequence: CDR1 SGHKS, CDR2 YYEKEE (reference sequence). This CDR3 reads CASSLDSRGTEAFF. The CDR3 nucleotides are TGTGCCAGCAGCTTGGACTCTCGGGGCACTGAAGCTTTCTTT.

This sequence joins TRBV2 and TRBJ1-5; maybe TRBD1 (5 bases). Germline V lookup: CDR1 SNHLY, CDR2 FYNNEI. Between the trimmed V and J ends, which lost 5 bases and 4 bases, there was a span of 12 bases. The CDR3 contains 14 residues. The DNA of the CDR3 is TGTGCCAGCAGTTCGACAGTACCTAATCAGCCCCAGCATTTT. Protein: CASSSTVPNQPQHF.

The rearrangement links TRBV2 to TRBJ2-7, with TRBD2 matching over 9 bases. Germline assignment: CDR1 SNHLY and CDR2 FYNNEI. The length of the CDR3 is 16 residues. The junction had 13 bases not matched to a gene; V was cut back by 5 bases and J by 5 bases. CDR3 in amino acids: CASSSSGTSHEDEQYF. The CDR3 DNA reads as TGTGCCAGCAGTTCCTCCGGGACTAGCCATGAGGACGAGCAGTACTTC.